These 31 T cell receptor beta chains came from one sample sequenced in a study of blood T cell repertoires in COVID-19. The data were produced by immunoSEQ multiplex PCR, yet TCRdb's version contains in-frame clones alone and is incomplete. Here the sample spans roughly 300,000 clones, under 95% being singletons. The sequencing input was PBMCs or T cells enriched from blood (not recorded which). The receptors shown here come from a woman aged 40-49 years with acute COVID-19.

The V and J genes are TRBV27 and TRBJ2-3; TRBD2 matches 9 bases. After removal of 7 bases from V and 4 bases from J, the junction contained 12 bases not matched to a gene. Looked up from germline, CDR1 is MNHEY and CDR2 is SMNVEV (reference sequence). The CDR3 runs 16 residues. The chain's CDR3 is CASTIKAGGTADTQYF. CDR3 nucleotides: TGTGCCAGCACTATCAAAGCGGGAGGTACGGCAGATACGCAGTATTTT.

The J gene is TRBJ1-2, the V gene TRBV11-2; TRBD1 aligns across 7 bases. This CDR3 is built from 15 residues. With 4 bases clipped from V and 6 bases from J, the junction kept 11 bases outside the gene matches. From germline, CDR1 is SGHAT and CDR2 FQNNGV. The CDR3 DNA reads TGTGCCAGCAGCTCCCTACAGTCAACAGGGGATGGCTACACCTTC. This sequence encodes CASSSLQSTGDGYTF.

The chain combines TRBV18 with TRBJ2-7; 9 nucleotides agree with TRBD1. The CDR3 totals 15 residues. Germline CDR1 is KGHSH and CDR2 is LQKENI. Unmatched junction bases numbered 3, after V lost 0 bases and J lost 3 bases. The CDR3 DNA is TGTGCCAGCTCACCACCGGTGGGACAGGGCTACGAGCAGTACTTC. This sequence encodes CASSPPVGQGYEQYF.

This clone was seen more than once but under ten times. The chain links TRBV19 to TRBJ1-2; 10 nucleotides match TRBD1. The CDR3 totals 13 residues. V lost 9 bases to trimming and J lost 4 bases; unmatched junction nucleotides: 5. CDR1 is LNHDA and CDR2 is SQIVND in the germline V gene (reference sequence). The CDR3 here is CASRDRGPYGYTF. Here the CDR3 DNA reads TGTGCCAGCCGGGACAGGGGACCCTATGGCTACACCTTC.

This chain uses TRBV7-9 with TRBJ2-5; 7 bases align to TRBD1. J lost 1 base, V lost 1 base, and 0 bases had no gene match. Germline CDR1 SEHNR, CDR2 FQNEAQ (reference sequence). The CDR3 covers 14 residues. CDR3 coding DNA: TGTGCCAGCAGCTTAGACAGGGGCCAAGAGACCCAGTACTTC. The encoded protein is CASSLDRGQETQYF.

This sequence joins TRBV18 and TRBJ1-2; tentative D call: TRBD1 (6 bases). The CDR3 loop spans 13 amino acids. V lost 2 bases to trimming and J lost 4 bases, with 8 bases between them. Germline assignment: CDR1 KGHSH and CDR2 LQKENI. CDR3 residues: CASSPTGIYGYTF. CDR3 DNA sequence: TGTGCCAGCTCACCAACAGGGATCTATGGCTACACCTTC.

The V and J genes are TRBV2 and TRBJ1-4, with D possibly being TRBD1 (6 bases). From germline, CDR1 is SNHLY and CDR2 FYNNEI. The CDR3 length is 15 residues. V lost 4 bases to trimming and J lost 5 bases, with 14 bases between them. The DNA of the CDR3 is TGTGCCAGCAGTGGCCAGGGGCCCGTGAATGAAAAACTGTTTTTT. The encoded protein is CASSGQGPVNEKLFF.

V usage is TRBV5-1 and J usage is TRBJ1-1; TRBD1 matches at 10 bases. The CDR3 runs to 15 residues. V was clipped by 0 bases and J by 4 bases; unmatched bases: 3. Germline V gene sequence: CDR1 SGHRS, CDR2 YFSETQ. CDR3 in DNA: TGCGCCAGCAGCTTGGCCGGGACAGGGGCCACTGAAGCTTTCTTT. Residues: CASSLAGTGATEAFF.

In the case of this clone: At one boundary the junction diverges from the germline segment, which might be a read error. The chain carries TRBV7-7 and TRBJ2-5; a weak D match, TRBD2 (5 bases). The germline gives CDR1 SSHAT, CDR2 FNYEAQ (reference sequence). The CDR3 has 17 amino acids. The CDR3, as DNA: TGTGCTAGCAGCTTAGGCGGACGCCAAATGTCGGGGGAGACCCAGTACTTC. Translated: CASSLGGRQMSGETQYF.

V usage is TRBV7-9 and J usage is TRBJ1-1, with D possibly being TRBD1 (6 bases). Germline V gene lookup returns CDR1 SEHNR and CDR2 FQNEAQ (reference sequence). V was shortened by 5 bases and J by 5 bases, with 12 bases between the two germline ends. This CDR3 is 13 amino acids long. The CDR3 loop is CASSITQGTEAFF. Written as DNA, the CDR3 is TGTGCCAGCAGCATAACGCAGGGGACTGAAGCTTTCTTT.

This rearrangement joins TRBV27 to TRBJ1-1; D gene ambiguous. CDR1 is MNHEY and CDR2 is SMNVEV in the germline V gene (reference sequence). Trimming took 2 bases from V and 1 from J, leaving 5 bases between them. The CDR3 contains 13 residues. CDR3 sequence: CASSLEWNTEAFF. CDR3 nucleotide sequence: TGTGCCAGCAGTTTAGAGTGGAACACTGAAGCTTTCTTT.

The CDR3 region is CASNVGGRGGNQPQHF. CDR3 coding DNA: TGTGCCAGTAACGTCGGGGGCAGGGGGGGCAATCAGCCCCAGCATTTT. The J gene is TRBJ1-5, the V gene TRBV19; 7 nucleotides match TRBD1. V lost 7 bases, J lost 2 bases, and 11 bases stayed unmatched. CDR3 length: 16 residues. CDR1 is LNHDA and CDR2 is SQIVND in the germline V gene (reference sequence).

This chain connects TRBV9 to TRBJ2-3; 8 positions agree with TRBD2. The CDR3 has 14 residues. Germline V gene sequence: CDR1 SGDLS, CDR2 YYNGEE. Losses at the gene ends were 0 bases for V and 6 bases for J; bases not matched to a gene: 3. Written as DNA, the CDR3 is TGTGCCAGCAGCGTAGCTAGCGGGTGGGATACGCAGTATTTT. Residues: CASSVASGWDTQYF.

This chain joins TRBV19 and TRBJ1-1; D is possibly TRBD1 (5 bases). Trimming removed 6 bases from V and 0 bases from J, with 8 bases in between. The germline gives CDR1 LNHDA, CDR2 SQIVND (reference sequence). This CDR3 contains 13 residues. CDR3 in amino acids: CASSLTVNTEAFF. DNA of the CDR3: TGTGCCAGTAGCCTGACAGTGAACACTGAAGCTTTCTTT.

For this clone: Other DNA variants within this sample encode the same CDR3. The chain carries TRBV2 and TRBJ1-2; D possibly corresponds to TRBD1 (5 bases). CDR1 SNHLY and CDR2 FYNNEI come from the germline V gene. The V gene lost 11 bases and the J gene lost 4 bases, with 14 bases spanning the gap. CDR3 length: 12 residues. Here the CDR3 reads CASRSDSYGYTF. The CDR3 DNA reads TGTGCCTCCCGTTCTGACAGCTATGGCTACACCTTC.

The V gene is TRBV27, the J gene TRBJ2-3; 7 bases are a match to TRBD2. Looked up from germline, CDR1 is MNHEY and CDR2 is SMNVEV (reference sequence). Trimming removed 5 bases from V and 2 bases from J; junction bases left unmatched: 7. The CDR3 has 15 residues. The CDR3 region is CASSPWGGTTDTQYF. In DNA, the CDR3 is TGTGCCAGCAGTCCCTGGGGGGGGACCACAGATACGCAGTATTTT.

The chain links TRBV27 to TRBJ1-1, with TRBD1 as a possible D gene (6 bases). This CDR3 is 13 amino acids long. V was clipped by 5 bases and J by 7 bases, with 14 bases between them. Germline values: CDR1 MNHEY, CDR2 SMNVEV (reference sequence). CDR3 loop: CASSPPTGYEAFF. The CDR3 DNA follows: TGTGCCAGCAGTCCCCCAACAGGGTATGAAGCTTTCTTT.

The V gene is TRBV24-1, the J gene TRBJ2-3; 9 bases are a match to TRBD1. Germline-derived CDR1 and CDR2 are KGHDR and SFDVKD. The ends lost 5 bases at V and 1 base at J; junction bases unmatched: 6. This CDR3 is built from 16 residues. CDR3 loop: CATSGTGAGGTDTQYF. CDR3 DNA sequence: TGTGCCACCAGTGGGACAGGGGCTGGGGGCACAGATACGCAGTATTTT.

CDR3 nucleotide sequence: TGTGCCAGCATGGGACAAGAGCCCCAGCATTTT. It codes for CASMGQEPQHF. The rearrangement uses TRBV6-4 and TRBJ1-5, with D possibly TRBD1 on 6 matching bases. This CDR3 comprises 11 residues. Germline CDR1 reads MRHNA; CDR2 reads SNTAGT. V lost 7 bases to trimming and J lost 8 bases, with 9 bases between them.

This chain links TRBV30 with TRBJ1-6; TRBD1 aligns across 9 bases. The germline CDR1 and CDR2 sequences are GTSNPN and SVGIG (reference sequence). CDR3 length: 14 amino acids. V shed 6 bases and J 9 bases; nucleotides not matched to a gene: 9. CDR3 DNA: TGTGCCTGTCTCTCCGGGACAGGGTCTTCACCCCTCCACTTT. This encodes CACLSGTGSSPLHF.

This clone was recorded once. The sample carries other DNA sequences with the same CDR3. The gene calls are TRBV19 and TRBJ1-2; TRBD1 might be the D (6 bases). CDR1 and CDR2 (germline): LNHDA, SQIVND (reference sequence). V gave up 8 bases and J gave up 8 bases, with 9 bases separating them. The CDR3 has 10 amino acids. This chain's CDR3 is CASWGGGYTF. As DNA, the CDR3 is TGTGCCAGTTGGGGGGGCGGCTACACCTTC.

The chain combines TRBV5-1 with TRBJ2-1, with 14 bases matching TRBD2. The CDR3 consists of 21 residues. Germline V gene sequence: CDR1 SGHRS, CDR2 YFSETQ. Trimming took 4 bases from V and 0 from J; bases not matched to a gene: 15. CDR3 protein: CASSPQRRTSGRPSSYNEQFF. CDR3 nucleotide sequence: TGCGCCAGCAGCCCACAACGGCGGACTAGCGGGAGGCCGAGCTCCTACAATGAGCAGTTCTTC. The full variable domain, completed using reference TRBV5-1 and TRBJ2-1, is KAGVTQTPRYLIKTRGQQVTLSCSPISGHRSVSWYQQTPGQGLQFLFEYFSETQRNKGNFPGRFSGRQFSNSRSEMNVSTLELGDSALYLCASSPQRRTSGRPSSYNEQFFGPGTRLTVL.

The chain couples TRBV10-1 to TRBJ2-2, with 10 bases identical to TRBD2. Germline values: CDR1 WNHNN, CDR2 SYGVQD (reference sequence). The CDR3 has 15 amino acids. J lost 9 bases, V lost 3 bases, and 7 bases had no gene match. The CDR3 DNA sequence: TGCGCCAGCAGTGAAACTAAGCGGGGGGGCCGGGAGCTGTTTTTT. It yields the protein CASSETKRGGRELFF.

The chain carries TRBV4-1 and TRBJ2-2, with TRBD1 identical over 10 bases. The CDR3 sequence is 16 residues long. CDR1 and CDR2 from the germline V gene are MGHRA and YSYEKL. J lost 6 bases, V lost 0 bases, and 4 bases had no gene match. CDR3 amino acids: CASSQDGTGEAGELFF. CDR3 sequence (DNA): TGCGCCAGCAGCCAAGATGGGACAGGGGAGGCCGGGGAGCTGTTTTTT.

The V call is TRBV7-2, the J call TRBJ2-7; a possible D gene is TRBD1 (6 bases). Germline-derived CDR1 and CDR2 are SGHTA and FQGNSA. This CDR3 is 15 amino acids long. Trimming removed 5 bases at V and 7 bases at J, with 21 bases between. The CDR3 DNA follows: TGTGCCAGCAGCCCCGCGCAGGGGTTCGTTAAAGAGCAGTACTTC. This encodes CASSPAQGFVKEQYF.

The chain recombines TRBV12-3 or TRBV12-4 with TRBJ2-5; a weak D match, TRBD2 (5 bases). Trimming left V 3 bases short and J 8 bases short, with 13 bases between. The CDR3 runs to 13 residues. DNA of the CDR3: TGTGCCAGCAGTTTTGAGGGTCCGGGAACCCAGTACTTC. As protein: CASSFEGPGTQYF.

This chain links TRBV28 with TRBJ1-5, with D maybe TRBD1 (6 bases). Per germline, CDR1 MDHEN and CDR2 SYDVKM. Trimming left V 3 bases short and J 7 bases short, with 16 bases between. This CDR3 is 15 amino acids long. The CDR3 protein is CASSLIGGARQPQHF. The CDR3 DNA reads TGTGCCAGCAGTTTGATTGGGGGGGCTCGGCAGCCCCAGCATTTT.

The chain combines TRBV7-8 with TRBJ1-5; 7 bases are shared with TRBD1. The CDR3 runs to 17 residues. Per germline, CDR1 SGHVS and CDR2 FQNEAQ. J was trimmed by 3 bases and V by 1 base; bases with no gene match: 9. The DNA for the CDR3 is TGTGCCAGCAGCTTAGGCCGAACAGGGGACTCCAATCAGCCCCAGCATTTT. Protein: CASSLGRTGDSNQPQHF.

The chain is built from TRBV2 and TRBJ2-7; D may be TRBD1 (6 bases). The length of the CDR3 is 15 residues. Germline lookup yields CDR1 SNHLY and CDR2 FYNNEI. V lost 7 bases and J lost 7, with 23 bases in between. Here the CDR3 DNA reads TGTGCCAGCAACCCAGGGGCAGGCCAGGGGACAGAGCAGTACTTC. Residues: CASNPGAGQGTEQYF.

This clone was recorded only once. The chain recombines TRBV5-6 with TRBJ2-3, with 8 nucleotides matching TRBD2. The germline CDR1 and CDR2 sequences are SGHDT and YYEEEE. Unmatched junction bases numbered 8, after V lost 2 bases and J lost 3 bases. CDR3 length: 16 residues. CDR3 amino acids: CASSLGAGVQTDTQYF. CDR3 nucleotide sequence: TGTGCCAGCAGCTTAGGAGCGGGGGTCCAAACAGATACGCAGTATTTT.

This sequence joins TRBV6-5 and TRBJ1-1; D perhaps matches TRBD1 (5 bases). The germline CDR1 and CDR2 sequences are MNHEY and SVGAGI. V was trimmed by 6 bases and J by 1 base, leaving 9 bases between them. This CDR3 spans 13 amino acids. The CDR3 protein is CASSTTGNTEAFF. CDR3 coding DNA: TGTGCCAGCAGCACAACAGGGAACACTGAAGCTTTCTTT.